The clone carrying this T cell receptor beta chain showed up many times. This sample was taken from a study of breast tumors, draining lymph nodes, adjacent tissues. The lymph nodes were axillary draining lymph nodes from breast cancer patients. This CDR3 has 13 residues. Germline loops: CDR1 MNHNS, CDR2 SASEGT. V was clipped by 3 bases and J by 7 bases; unmatched bases: 3. TCRdb processed the multiplex PCR reads anew with MiXCR; each CDR3 protein has one entry. The sample lists 200,000 or so distinct CDR3 sequences; approximately 33% were seen once. The chain couples TRBV6-1 to TRBJ2-7, with 10 bases matching TRBD2. The sequenced sample consisted of axillary lymph node tissue. The receptor was derived from a female donor with breast cancer. Some clones in this sample may be carry-over from other donors' samples. The CDR3: CASSDEREGEQYF. The CDR3 nucleotides read TGTGCCAGCAGTGATGAGCGGGAGGGTGAGCAGTACTTC.